Listed below are T cell receptor beta chains from one sample, sequenced in a study of response to subunit inactivated influenza vaccine. TCRdb re-derived calls from the RT-PCR reads in MiXCR, one entry per CDR3 protein. There are around 480,000 distinct CDR3 sequences in the sample; 15% to 20% occur only once, and 2.5% to 3.5% lies in the top ten. This specimen was CD4+ T cells sorted from PBMCs, taken less than 30 months after vaccination. The receptors originated from a man between 50 and 75 years old who received an inactivated influenza vaccine. Each CDR3 is given with its conserved first and last residue. Each record gives: V gene, clone size, D gene, J gene, CDR3 DNA, CDR3 protein. The D gene is left open where the match is weak. The size of a clone is reported for some rows only, either as once, few or many, or as a class for expanded clones.

TRBV3-1	once	TRBD2	TRBJ2-1	TGTGCCAGCAGCCAAGATAGAGTAGCGGGGGTATACAATGAGCAGTTCTTC	CASSQDRVAGVYNEQFF
TRBV4-1	.	.	TRBJ1-6	TGCGCCAGCAGCGCCACCCTGGCGCCGGGGAGTGGTTCACCCCTCCACTTT	CASSATLAPGSGSPLHF
TRBV19	.	TRBD1	TRBJ1-1	TGTGCCAGTAGTACAGGGGGCGCGAACACTGAAGCTTTCTTT	CASSTGGANTEAFF
TRBV6-5	many	TRBD1	TRBJ1-1	TGTGCCAGCAGTTACCCTGGACAGGGGCTGAACACTGAAGCTTTCTTT	CASSYPGQGLNTEAFF
TRBV21-1	.	.	TRBJ2-7	.	CASNVGDGTYEQYF
TRBV27	.	TRBD1	TRBJ2-6	TGTGCCAGCAGACCCGACAGGGTCGGGGCCAACGTCCTGACTTTC	CASRPDRVGANVLTF
TRBV3-1	.	.	TRBJ1-6	TGTGCCAGCAGCCAAGATACCGTTTCACCCCTCCACTTT	CASSQDTVSPLHF
TRBV18	.	.	TRBJ1-4	TGTGCCAGCTCACCCGGGACACCTGCAACTAATGAAAAACTGTTTTTT	CASSPGTPATNEKLFF
TRBV28	.	TRBD2	TRBJ2-1	TGTGCCAGCAGTTTACTTCGACTAGCGGGAGCGGTTAATGAGCAGTTCTTC	CASSLLRLAGAVNEQFF
TRBV20-1	.	.	TRBJ2-2	TGCAGTGCTAGAGACCGCCTGGGGACCGGGGAGCTGTTTTTT	CSARDRLGTGELFF
TRBV12-3/TRBV12-4	many	.	TRBJ2-1	TGTGCCAGCGGGAGGGGGGGCCACAATGAGCAGTTCTTC	CASGRGGHNEQFF
TRBV6-2/TRBV6-3	.	.	TRBJ2-7	TGTGCCAGCAGTGCGGGACGTCTCGCCGGTGAGCAGTACTTC	CASSAGRLAGEQYF
TRBV5-1	.	.	TRBJ2-7	TGCGCCAGCGCAAGACAGGCCACCACCGTCGAGCAGTACTTC	CASARQATTVEQYF
TRBV29-1	few	.	TRBJ2-7	TGCAGCGTTGAAGGGTGGGCGGGCGAGCAGTACTTC	CSVEGWAGEQYF
TRBV2	.	TRBD2	TRBJ2-1	TGTGCCAGCAGTGAGAGGCTAGCGGGAGTACGTAATGAGCAGTTCTTC	CASSERLAGVRNEQFF
TRBV20-1	.	.	TRBJ1-1	TGCAGTGCTAGTCTGACAGGACTGTCTGAAGCTTTCTTT	CSASLTGLSEAFF
TRBV3-1	.	TRBD1	TRBJ1-1	TGTGCCAGCAGCCCGACAGGGTTGAGGGCTGAAGCTTTCTTT	CASSPTGLRAEAFF
TRBV10-2	.	TRBD1	TRBJ2-3	TGCGCCAGCAGGGGCTGGACAGGGCGGGATACGCAGTATTTT	CASRGWTGRDTQYF
TRBV20-1	few	TRBD2	TRBJ2-1	TGCAGTGCGTTTATAGCGGGGGGGGTCCATGAGCAGTTCTTC	CSAFIAGGVHEQFF
TRBV10-2	few	.	TRBJ1-6	TGCGCCAGCAGTGAGTCGCGGGGAGGATCACCCCTCCACTTT	CASSESRGGSPLHF
TRBV30	.	.	TRBJ2-3	TGTGCCTGGAGTGTTGATACTAGCACAGATACGCAGTATTTT	CAWSVDTSTDTQYF
TRBV20-1	.	.	TRBJ2-1	TGCAGTGCTAGGGACATTCCCGACCATGAGCAGTTCTTC	CSARDIPDHEQFF
TRBV20-1	.	.	TRBJ1-6	TGCAGTGGTTTCCCCTCCGCTTCACCCCTCCACTTT	CSGFPSASPLHF
TRBV6-5	few	TRBD2	TRBJ2-3	TGTGCCAGCAGTTACTCGAGCCGAGCGGGGGGTAGCACAGATACGCAGTATTTT	CASSYSSRAGGSTDTQYF
TRBV7-2	few	.	TRBJ2-3	TGTGCCAGCAGCTGGGGAGGGGGGGCTAATACGCAGTATTTT	CASSWGGGANTQYF
TRBV4-3	many	.	TRBJ2-5	TGCGCCAGCAGCCAAGATTACGGTCAAGAGACCCAGTACTTC	CASSQDYGQETQYF
TRBV7-2	.	.	TRBJ2-7	TGTGCCAGCAGCTTAGACCGGGGGCTCCTCTACGAGCAGTACTTC	CASSLDRGLLYEQYF